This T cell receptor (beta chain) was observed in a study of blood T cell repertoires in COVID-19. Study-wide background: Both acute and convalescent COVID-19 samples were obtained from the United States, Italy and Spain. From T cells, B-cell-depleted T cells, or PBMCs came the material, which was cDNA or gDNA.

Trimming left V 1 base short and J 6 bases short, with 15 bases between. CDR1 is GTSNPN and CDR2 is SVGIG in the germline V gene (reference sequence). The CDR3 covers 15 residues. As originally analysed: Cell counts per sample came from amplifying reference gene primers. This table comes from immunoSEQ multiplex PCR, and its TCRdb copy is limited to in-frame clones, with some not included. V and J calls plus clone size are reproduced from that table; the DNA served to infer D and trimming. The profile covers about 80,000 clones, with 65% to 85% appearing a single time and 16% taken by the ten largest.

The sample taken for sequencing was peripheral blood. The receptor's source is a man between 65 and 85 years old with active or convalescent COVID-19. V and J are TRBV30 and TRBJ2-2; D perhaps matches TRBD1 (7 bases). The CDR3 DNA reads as TGTGCCTGGAGTGACCGTCAGGGGGGTTCCGGGGAGCTGTTTTTT. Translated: CAWSDRQGGSGELFF.